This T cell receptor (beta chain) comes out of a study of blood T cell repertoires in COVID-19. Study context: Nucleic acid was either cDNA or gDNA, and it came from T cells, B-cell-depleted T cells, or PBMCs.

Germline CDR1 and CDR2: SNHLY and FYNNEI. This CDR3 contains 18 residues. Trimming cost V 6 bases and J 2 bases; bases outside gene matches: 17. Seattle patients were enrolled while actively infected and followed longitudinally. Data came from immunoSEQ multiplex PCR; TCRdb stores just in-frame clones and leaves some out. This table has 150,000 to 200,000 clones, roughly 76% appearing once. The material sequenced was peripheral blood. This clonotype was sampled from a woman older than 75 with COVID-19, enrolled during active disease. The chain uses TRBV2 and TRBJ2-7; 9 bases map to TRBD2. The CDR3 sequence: CASRSLRAAGLATYEQYF. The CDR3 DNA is TGTGCCAGCAGGTCACTTCGGGCCGCGGGACTAGCAACCTACGAGCAGTACTTC.